These T cell receptor beta chains were read from a single sample in a study of blood T cells in healthy people across ages. TCRdb itself ran the 5' RACE reads through MiXCR, one entry per CDR3 protein. The repertoire holds 1,500,000 or so distinct CDR3 sequences, with around 59% as singletons. Sequencing was done on a sample of blood. The source is a man aged 18 to 29 in good health. CDR3s include the opening cysteine and the closing phenylalanine or tryptophan. A D gene is named only where the DNA matches it firmly. A row's size may be missing; if present it is once, few, many or a size class.

>TRBJ1-2|NA|TRBV20-1|few
TGCAGTGCTAGAGGGGGCAGGGGAGGCTATGGCTACACCTTC
CSARGGRGGYGYTF
>TRBJ2-1|TRBD2|TRBV7-2|few
TGTGCCAGCAGCTTACCGCGACTAGCGGGAGGAGACAATGAGCAGTTCTTC
CASSLPRLAGGDNEQFF
>TRBJ2-1|NA|TRBV20-1|NA
TGCAGTGGGGGGACGGCGAACCACAATGAGCAGTTCTTC
CSGGTANHNEQFF
>TRBJ1-2|NA|TRBV25-1|few
TGTGCCAGCAGTGTTTCGGGGGTGTTGATTGGCTACACCTTC
CASSVSGVLIGYTF
>TRBJ1-2|NA|TRBV4-3|NA
TGCGCCAGCAGCCAAGATAGAAATCGGGGGGCGGAGTATGGCTACACCTTC
CASSQDRNRGAEYGYTF
>TRBJ2-6|TRBD1|TRBV11-2|NA
TGTGCCAGCAAGACCGGGACAGGGTCTCCTGGGGCCAACGTCCTGACTTTC
CASKTGTGSPGANVLTF
>TRBJ2-7|TRBD2|TRBV6-1|NA
TGTGCCAGCAGCCTTGGAGGACTAGCGGGATACTCCTACGAGCAGTACTTC
CASSLGGLAGYSYEQYF
>TRBJ2-1|TRBD2|TRBV7-8|NA
TGTGCCAGCAGCAAATCGGGACTAGCGGGGTTAAGCTCCTACAATGAGCAGTTCTTC
CASSKSGLAGLSSYNEQFF
>TRBJ2-2|NA|TRBV15|NA
TGTGCCACCAGCAGAGCGGCCCCCGGGGAGCTGTTTTTT
CATSRAAPGELFF
>TRBJ1-1|NA|TRBV20-1|NA
TGCAGTGCTAGAGATCTTGAAGGGGGATCGGGGACTGAAGCTTTCTTT
CSARDLEGGSGTEAFF
>TRBJ1-2|NA|TRBV11-2|NA
TGTGCCAGCAGCTCGTCACTCTCGGCCTATGGCTACACCTTC
CASSSSLSAYGYTF
>TRBJ2-5|TRBD1|TRBV4-3|NA
TGCGCCAGCAGCCGATTGTGGGACAGGGGGCTTCAAGTCCCAGAGACCCAGTACTTC
CASSRLWDRGLQVPETQYF
>TRBJ2-1|NA|TRBV27|NA
TGTGCCAGCAGTTTACAGGGGGGGTGGAATGAGCAGTTCTTC
CASSLQGGWNEQFF
>TRBJ2-7|NA|TRBV4-2|few
TGTGCCAGCAGCCAAGTCGTGACCTCCGACTACGAGCAGTACTTC
CASSQVVTSDYEQYF
>TRBJ1-2|NA|TRBV27|NA
TGTGCCAGCAGTTCGGGATGGGACTATGGCTACACCTTC
CASSSGWDYGYTF
>TRBJ2-3|NA|TRBV2|NA
TGTGCCAGCAGTGTGACGTCTGTAACAGATACGCAGTATTTT
CASSVTSVTDTQYF
>TRBJ2-3|NA|TRBV5-1|once
TGCGCCAGCAGCTTGGCCCTGGGAGTCGGCACAGATACGCAGTATTTT
CASSLALGVGTDTQYF
>TRBJ2-3|NA|TRBV21-1|NA
TGTGCCAGCCCTTCCAAAACGATCCGGGCGGATACGCAGTATTTT
CASPSKTIRADTQYF
>TRBJ2-1|TRBD1|TRBV12-5|NA
TGTGCTAGTGGTTTGGGACAGGGGTACAATAAGCAGTTCTTC
CASGLGQGYNKQFF
>TRBJ1-1|NA|TRBV7-9|NA
TGTGCCAGCAGTTTCCTACCCAACAACACTGAAGCTTTCTTT
CASSFLPNNTEAFF
>TRBJ2-5|TRBD1|TRBV2|few
TGTGCCAGCAGTGAGTTCCGGGACAGGGTCCTTTACGAGACCCAGTACTTC
CASSEFRDRVLYETQYF
>TRBJ2-3|TRBD1|TRBV4-2|NA
TGTGCCAGCAGCCAATACCGTCTTGGGACAGGGGGCACAGATACGCAGTATTTT
CASSQYRLGTGGTDTQYF
>TRBJ2-4|NA|TRBV27|NA
TGTGCCAGCATAGGTCATGGGGAAGCCGGCAAAAACATTCAGTACTTC
CASIGHGEAGKNIQYF
>TRBJ1-5|NA|TRBV29-1|NA
TGCAGCGTCACAGACGGGGACGATCAGCCCCAGCATTTT
CSVTDGDDQPQHF
>TRBJ2-1|NA|TRBV7-8|few
TGTGCCAGCAGCTCCCCCCTTGTCACCAGCTCCTACAATGAGCAGTTCTTC
CASSSPLVTSSYNEQFF
>TRBJ2-3|NA|TRBV3-1|NA
TGTGCCAGCAGCCAAGGGACAGAGAGCACAGATACGCAGTATTTT
CASSQGTESTDTQYF
>TRBJ1-1|TRBD1|TRBV5-1|NA
TGCGCCAGCAGCCCGGCGGGACAGGGGGAGGGGGGCACTGAAGCTTTCTTT
CASSPAGQGEGGTEAFF
>TRBJ1-1|NA|TRBV20-1|NA
TGCAGTGCAACCTCGGCTTATGGTGTGAACACTGAAGCTTTCTTT
CSATSAYGVNTEAFF
>TRBJ2-3|NA|TRBV9|NA
TGTGCCAGCAGCGCCCCCCCGACAGCCGCCCAAAGGTATTTT
CASSAPPTAAQRYF
>TRBJ1-2|NA|TRBV20-1|few
TGCAGTGCTAGCCTATTTATTTCCGGGACGGGAATTGGCTACACCTTC
CSASLFISGTGIGYTF
>TRBJ2-1|TRBD1|TRBV29-1|NA
TGCAGCGCTTCCGGGACAGCTTCCTACAATGAGCAGTTCTTC
CSASGTASYNEQFF
>TRBJ2-1|NA|TRBV11-2|many
TGTGCCAGCAGCTTAGGCGCTGAGCAGTTCTTC
CASSLGAEQFF
>TRBJ2-3|NA|TRBV4-1|NA
TGCGCCAGCAGCCGAGGTAGTTTGGCAGATACGCAGTATTTT
CASSRGSLADTQYF
>TRBJ1-5|NA|TRBV4-1|NA
TGCGCCAGCAGCCAAGATAGTGAGCATCAGCCCCAGCATTTT
CASSQDSEHQPQHF
>TRBJ2-1|TRBD1|TRBV6-2/TRBV6-3|NA
TGTGCCAGCAGTCACTCCCGGGACAGGGTCTACAATGAGCAGTTCTTC
CASSHSRDRVYNEQFF
>TRBJ1-6|NA|TRBV7-9|NA
TGTGCCAGCAGCTCCACTGTTGGTTCTAATTCACCCCTCCACTTT
CASSSTVGSNSPLHF
>TRBJ2-5|NA|TRBV2|NA
TGTGCCAGCAGACTCGCCACTAGGTACAATGAGCAGTACTTC
CASRLATRYNEQYF
>TRBJ2-4|NA|TRBV2|NA
TGTGCCAGCACGCGGGAAATAGCCAAAAACATTCAGTACTTC
CASTREIAKNIQYF
>TRBJ2-7|TRBD2|TRBV7-8|few
TGTGCCAGCAGCTATATAGCGGGGGGAGCCTACGAGCAGTACTTC
CASSYIAGGAYEQYF
>TRBJ1-6|TRBD1|TRBV20-1|few
TGCAGTGCCTCGGAGATTGGGACAGCGAGCTCCTATAATTCACCCCTCCACTTT
CSASEIGTASSYNSPLHF
>TRBJ1-5|NA|TRBV12-3/TRBV12-4|NA
TGTGCCAGCAGTGTAGAGGGCGGTCAGCCCCAGCATTTT
CASSVEGGQPQHF
>TRBJ2-2|NA|TRBV29-1|NA
TGCAGCGTTGAAAGGGGACAACCCTCTACCGGGGAGCTGTTTTTT
CSVERGQPSTGELFF
>TRBJ1-1|NA|TRBV29-1|NA
TGCAGCGTGGATTATACAGGGAAGGAAGCTTTCTTT
CSVDYTGKEAFF
>TRBJ1-2|TRBD1|TRBV18|NA
TGTGCCAGCTCACCCGGGACAGATGACTACACCTTC
CASSPGTDDYTF
>TRBJ1-2|TRBD1|TRBV7-2|NA
TGTGCCAGCAGCTTAGGACAGGGGGAGGTCTGGGGCTACACCTTC
CASSLGQGEVWGYTF
>TRBJ1-5|NA|TRBV20-1|NA
TGCAGTGGTCGATCGGTGGGACAGCCCCAGCATTTT
CSGRSVGQPQHF
>TRBJ1-1|NA|TRBV7-2|NA
TGTGCCAGCAGCTTATCAACGCGACGGACTGAAGCTTTCTTT
CASSLSTRRTEAFF
>TRBJ2-1|NA|TRBV7-2|many
TGTGCCAGCAGCTTAACTAGAAATGAGCAGTTCTTC
CASSLTRNEQFF
>TRBJ2-5|TRBD2|TRBV6-2/TRBV6-3|NA
TGTGCCAGCAGTTACTCGATCCAGCGGGGGGAGCAAGAGACCCAGTACTTC
CASSYSIQRGEQETQYF
>TRBJ2-1|NA|TRBV5-1|NA
TGCGCCAGCAGCTGGGATCCAAGGAGGAGGTACAATGAGCAGTTCTTC
CASSWDPRRRYNEQFF
>TRBJ2-7|NA|TRBV2|NA
TGTGCCAGAAGTGAGGGGCCCTACGAGCAGAACTTC
CARSEGPYEQNF